The 32 T cell receptor beta chains below all came from one sample that was sequenced in a study of human T cells and chemical hapten exposure. TCRdb reprocessed the RACE reads via MiXCR and lists one record per CDR3 protein. Found here are around 330,000 distinct CDR3 sequences, around 5.5% of them singletons; the top ten hold around 8.6%. The time point was: pre-sensitization, week 0. Treatment given: therapeutic diphenylcyclopropenone sensitization with weekly scalp DPC. The source material was whole blood, sampled in connection with sensitization to the hapten diphenylcyclopropenone (DPC). The origin of the receptors is a woman aged 18 to 35 with alopecia areata. Some clones in this sample may be carry-over from other donors' samples.

V usage is TRBV20-1 and J usage is TRBJ1-4; D remains ambiguous. The CDR3 totals 14 residues. Between the trimmed V and J ends, which lost 4 bases and 5 bases, there was a span of 14 bases. Per the germline V gene, CDR1 is DFQATT and CDR2 is SNEGSKA (reference sequence). This CDR3 reads CSAKGHPGNEKLFF. The CDR3 coding sequence is TGCAGTGCTAAGGGCCATCCGGGGAATGAAAAACTGTTTTTT.

V gene TRBV7-8 combines with J gene TRBJ1-5, with a possible D match to TRBD1 (6 bases). Germline-derived CDR1 and CDR2 are SGHVS and FQNEAQ. The CDR3 sequence is 15 residues long. Trimming removed 5 bases from V and 7 bases from J, with 18 bases in between. The CDR3 DNA is TGTGCCAGCAGCCCTATTCTGGGGGCAGGACAGCCCCAGCATTTT. Translating gives CASSPILGAGQPQHF.

The chain carries TRBV7-8 and TRBJ1-5; the D is unclear. The CDR3 sequence is 16 residues long. Germline V gives CDR1 SGHVS, CDR2 FQNEAQ. Trimming pared 5 bases from V and 2 bases from J, leaving 16 bases between. CDR3 amino acids: CASSPRRMGGNQPQHF. In DNA form, the CDR3 reads TGTGCCAGCAGCCCTCGCCGAATGGGCGGCAATCAGCCCCAGCATTTT. Combining the CDR3 with reference TRBV7-8 and TRBJ1-5 gives the whole variable domain GAGVSQSPRYKVAKRGQDVALRCDPISGHVSLFWYQQALGQGPEFLTYFQNEAQLDKSGLPSDRFFAERPEGSVSTLKIQRTQQEDSAVYLCASSPRRMGGNQPQHFGDGTRLSIL.

At least ten counts were recorded for this clonotype. This chain uses TRBV18 with TRBJ1-5; the D gene is possibly TRBD1 (5 bases). Germline V CDR1 and CDR2: KGHSH, LQKENI. The CDR3 length is 15 residues. V shed 3 bases and J shed 4 bases, with 13 bases lying between them. The CDR3 loop reads CASSPTMGGNQPQHF. CDR3 DNA sequence: TGTGCCAGCTCACCCACGATGGGGGGGAATCAGCCCCAGCATTTT.

The CDR3: CSASRRLGEKLFF. The DNA of the CDR3 is TGCAGTGCTAGTCGGCGGCTCGGTGAAAAACTGTTTTTT. J is TRBJ1-4 and V is TRBV20-1; D not resolved. V was shortened by 3 bases and J by 7 bases, with 12 bases between the two germline ends. The CDR3 contains 13 residues. Germline V CDR1 and CDR2: DFQATT, SNEGSKA (reference sequence).

This clonotype was seen more than once but under ten times. This sequence joins TRBV20-1 and TRBJ1-1, with 7 positions matching TRBD1. V was clipped by 6 bases and J by 4 bases; unmatched bases: 11. Germline V gene lookup returns CDR1 DFQATT and CDR2 SNEGSKA (reference sequence). CDR3 length: 14 residues. The DNA of the CDR3 is TGCAGTGCCCCGATGGGACAGTCGAGCACTGAAGCTTTCTTT. Its translation is CSAPMGQSSTEAFF.

V usage is TRBV5-6 and J usage is TRBJ2-3, with TRBD2 matching 7 bases. Germline-derived CDR1 and CDR2 are SGHDT and YYEEEE. This CDR3 spans 15 amino acids. With V trimmed by 3 bases and J by 4 bases, 8 bases remained unmatched. The CDR3 loop reads CASSSSSGPPDTQYF. As DNA, the CDR3 is TGTGCCAGCAGCTCATCTAGCGGCCCCCCAGATACGCAGTATTTT.

This clonotype was recorded at least ten times. The chain uses TRBV3-1 and TRBJ1-1; 7 bases line up with TRBD1. This CDR3 has 12 residues. V was clipped by 4 bases and J by 11 bases; unmatched bases: 7. CDR1 is LGHDT, CDR2 YNNKEL, per germline (reference sequence). CDR3 region: CASSREDRSAFF. The CDR3 bases are TGTGCCAGCAGCCGAGAGGACAGGTCGGCTTTCTTT.

For this clonotype: Since a much larger clone is just one base distant, this may be a read error. V usage is TRBV28 and J usage is TRBJ2-6; D is unclear. This CDR3 contains 17 residues. Germline V gene sequence: CDR1 MDHEN, CDR2 SYDVKM. Trimming stripped 10 bases from V and 2 bases from J, with 21 bases between. CDR3 nucleotide sequence: TGTGCCAACAGCGAGATAAGTGGGCGGCCTGGGGCCAACGTCCTGACTTTC. Its translation is CANSEISGRPGANVLTF. The full variable domain, in which reference TRBV28 and TRBJ2-6 provide the parts outside the CDR3, is DVKVTQSSRYLVKRTGEKVFLECVQDMDHENMFWYRQDPGLGLRLIYFSYDVKMKEKGDIPEGYSVSREKKERFSLILESASTNQTSMYLCANSEISGRPGANVLTFGAGSRLTVL.

Worth noting for this clonotype: A read error may explain this, as a much larger clone is one base away. The chain links TRBV6-1 to TRBJ2-1; D might be TRBD2 (6 bases). The CDR3 totals 16 residues. CDR1 and CDR2 from the germline V gene are MNHNS and SASEGT. The CDR3 loop reads CASCEDGAGSLNEQFF. CDR3 coding DNA: TGTGCCAGCTGTGAAGACGGGGCGGGGAGTTTAAATGAGCAGTTCTTC.

This clonotype has just a few counts. The J gene is TRBJ2-3, the V gene TRBV2; TRBD2 is a possible D gene (6 bases). Germline-derived CDR1 and CDR2 are SNHLY and FYNNEI. V was cut by 7 bases and J by 2 bases, with 13 bases left in between. The CDR3 totals 14 residues. The CDR3 reads CASTSDTNTDTQYF. Written as DNA, the CDR3 is TGTGCCAGCACTAGCGATACCAACACAGATACGCAGTATTTT.

The V call is TRBV5-8, the J call TRBJ1-1, with 10 positions matching TRBD1. CDR3 length equals 17 residues. From germline, CDR1 is SGHTS and CDR2 YDEGEE. With V trimmed by 0 bases and J by 2 bases, 7 bases remained unmatched. CDR3 nucleotide sequence: TGTGCCAGCAGCTTGGGGGACAGGGGCCCGTTAAACACTGAAGCTTTCTTT. Translated: CASSLGDRGPLNTEAFF.

This clonotype has at least ten counts. V usage is TRBV6-1 and J usage is TRBJ2-1; either TRBD1 or TRBD2 may supply D (6 bases each). The CDR3 contains 15 residues. Deletions cut 2 bases from V and 8 bases from J, with 16 bases between. CDR1 and CDR2 (germline): MNHNS, SASEGT. This CDR3 reads CASSERPGAGDEQFF. Written as DNA, the CDR3 is TGTGCCAGCAGTGAACGCCCGGGGGCAGGGGATGAGCAGTTCTTC.

This clonotype was seen at least ten times. The rearrangement joins TRBV6-5 to TRBJ1-3, with unresolved D. The CDR3 loop spans 14 amino acids. The V end lost 10 bases, the J end lost 0 bases, and 13 bases lay between the germline ends. In germline, CDR1 is MNHEY, CDR2 SVGAGI. The CDR3 sequence is CATTGATSGNTIYF. Here the CDR3 DNA reads TGTGCCACCACGGGAGCCACCTCTGGAAACACCATATATTTT.

This clonotype appeared many times. The rearrangement uses TRBV3-1 and TRBJ1-3; no clear D gene. The CDR3 runs 14 residues. V lost 8 bases, J lost 0 bases, and 11 bases lay in between. CDR1 is LGHDT and CDR2 is YNNKEL in the germline V gene (reference sequence). The CDR3: CASAPSNSGNTIYF. In DNA, the CDR3 is TGTGCCAGCGCCCCAAGTAACTCTGGAAACACCATATATTTT.

V gene TRBV5-6 combines with J gene TRBJ1-5; D not resolved. Germline V gene sequence: CDR1 SGHDT, CDR2 YYEEEE. This CDR3 region has 17 residues. V was trimmed by 1 base and J by 4 bases, leaving 18 bases between them. The CDR3 region is CASSLRRVETNNQPQHF. The CDR3 DNA follows: TGTGCCAGCAGCTTGAGGCGGGTTGAGACTAATAATCAGCCCCAGCATTTT.

Only a few counts were recorded for this clonotype. The V and J genes are TRBV27 and TRBJ2-1; 13 nucleotides align to TRBD2. Trimming took 8 bases from V and 7 from J; bases not matched to a gene: 11. CDR3 length equals 16 residues. CDR1 MNHEY and CDR2 SMNVEV come from the germline V gene (reference sequence). For the CDR3, the DNA is TGTGCCAGCCGACTAGCGGGGGGCTCCTTGGTTAATGAGCAGTTCTTC. Translation: CASRLAGGSLVNEQFF.

This clonotype was seen repeatedly, ten times or more. The chain couples TRBV4-2 to TRBJ1-5, with D unresolved. Germline V gene sequence: CDR1 LGHNA, CDR2 YNFKEQ. V was trimmed by 0 bases and J by 3 bases, leaving 9 bases between them. The CDR3 runs 15 residues. The CDR3 region has the DNA TGTGCCAGCAGCCAAGATCTGGGTTACAATCAGCCCCAGCATTTT. Encoded protein: CASSQDLGYNQPQHF.

This clonotype was observed a few times. V is TRBV20-1 and J is TRBJ1-6, with unresolved D. Between the trimmed V and J ends, which lost 6 bases and 4 bases, there was a span of 7 bases. The CDR3 is 12 amino acids. Germline CDR1 DFQATT, CDR2 SNEGSKA (reference sequence). This CDR3 is CSANWYNSPLHF. CDR3 DNA: TGCAGTGCGAATTGGTATAATTCACCCCTCCACTTT.

The chain combines TRBV12-3 or TRBV12-4 with TRBJ1-4; 8 nucleotides agree with TRBD1. The CDR3 runs to 13 residues. V lost 3 bases to trimming and J lost 13 bases; unmatched junction nucleotides: 7. CDR3 coding DNA: TGTGCCAGCAGTTTCGCTGGACAGGGACCACTGTTTTTT. Protein sequence: CASSFAGQGPLFF.

This clonotype came up many times. This rearrangement joins TRBV27 to TRBJ1-1; tentatively, D is TRBD1 (6 bases). Germline V gene sequence: CDR1 MNHEY, CDR2 SMNVEV (reference sequence). CDR3 length: 12 amino acids. V dropped 10 bases and J dropped 4 bases, with 13 bases sitting between them. The CDR3 DNA is TGTGCCACCGGAACAGGGTTCACTGAAGCTTTCTTT. This translates into CATGTGFTEAFF.

V is TRBV9 and J is TRBJ1-2, with a tentative D call TRBD1 (6 bases). CDR3 length: 14 amino acids. V was pared by 5 bases and J by 3 bases, with 14 bases between. The germline gives CDR1 SGDLS, CDR2 YYNGEE. The CDR3 bases are TGTGCCAGCAGTGAATTACGGACAGACTATGGCTACACCTTC. This encodes CASSELRTDYGYTF.

This clonotype came up a few times. The chain is built from TRBV27 and TRBJ1-5, with D unclear. Germline CDR1 and CDR2: MNHEY and SMNVEV (reference sequence). V lost 9 bases and J lost 0, with 12 bases in between. The length of the CDR3 is 14 residues. Here the CDR3 DNA reads TGTGCCAGGGACGGGAACTATAGCAATCAGCCCCAGCATTTT. Protein product: CARDGNYSNQPQHF.

This clonotype was found a few times. The chain is built from TRBV6-5 and TRBJ1-2, with D maybe TRBD1 (5 bases). Trimming shortened V by 0 bases and J by 8 bases, and 13 bases separated the two germline ends. CDR3 length: 14 residues. Per germline, CDR1 MNHEY and CDR2 SVGAGI. The CDR3 loop reads CASSYSPGTAGYTF. The CDR3 nucleotides read TGTGCCAGCAGTTACTCGCCTGGGACTGCGGGCTACACCTTC.

This clonotype showed up just a few times. This chain connects TRBV7-2 to TRBJ2-3; D is undetermined. Deletions cut 0 bases from V and 7 bases from J, with 14 bases between. This CDR3 is 15 amino acids long. Germline V gene sequence: CDR1 SGHTA, CDR2 FQGNSA. In DNA form, the CDR3 reads TGTGCCAGCAGCTTAGCGCTCCTGGCAAGCCATACGCAGTATTTT. Translated, it gives CASSLALLASHTQYF.

J is TRBJ2-7 and V is TRBV6-6; 7 bases agree with TRBD2. V lost 8 bases to trimming and J lost 2 bases; unmatched junction nucleotides: 6. Germline CDR1 reads MNHNY; CDR2 reads SVGAGI (reference sequence). There are 13 residues in the CDR3. The CDR3 sequence is CASSRGETYEQYF. CDR3 sequence (DNA): TGTGCCAGCTCCCGGGGGGAAACCTACGAGCAGTACTTC.

This clonotype has at least ten counts. The genes are TRBV20-1 and TRBJ2-3; 7 positions match TRBD2. Germline values: CDR1 DFQATT, CDR2 SNEGSKA (reference sequence). CDR3 size: 14 residues. Trimming at V came to 5 bases and at J to 6 bases, leaving 11 bases not matched to a gene. The DNA of the CDR3 is TGCAGTGCTCCGGGACTATCGGTCGGCGATACGCAGTATTTT. Protein product: CSAPGLSVGDTQYF.

This clonotype was observed a few times. The rearrangement links TRBV7-9 to TRBJ1-1; 10 bases fit TRBD1. Germline values: CDR1 SEHNR, CDR2 FQNEAQ (reference sequence). This CDR3 is 16 amino acids long. The V segment lost 4 bases and the J segment 8 bases; nucleotides outside the gene matches: 13. The CDR3 coding sequence is TGTGCCAGCAGCTCCCCCGGACAGGGGGTAAGAAGAGAAGCTTTCTTT. The encoded protein is CASSSPGQGVRREAFF.

This chain joins TRBV7-2 and TRBJ2-3; D is uncertain. Looked up from germline, CDR1 is SGHTA and CDR2 is FQGNSA. The CDR3 extends over 14 amino acids. V lost 5 bases and J lost 0, with 9 bases in between. Written as DNA, the CDR3 is TGTGCCAGCAGCGGCTTCGTCAGCACAGATACGCAGTATTTT. Residues: CASSGFVSTDTQYF. Full variable domain (rest looked up from reference TRBV7-2 and TRBJ2-3): GAGVSQSPSNKVTEKGKDVELRCDPISGHTALYWYRQSLGQGLEFLIYFQGNSAPDKSGLPSDRFSAERTGGSVSTLTIQRTQQEDSAVYLCASSGFVSTDTQYFGPGTRLTVL.

This clonotype was found many times. V gene TRBV6-1 combines with J gene TRBJ2-7; D ambiguous. The germline V and J ends were trimmed by 0 bases and 9 bases, with 12 bases remaining between them. The CDR3 runs to 13 residues. Germline CDR1 MNHNS, CDR2 SASEGT. CDR3 region: CASSEAPRLLQYF. DNA for the CDR3: TGTGCCAGCAGTGAAGCCCCCCGACTGTTGCAGTACTTC.

This clonotype turned up a few times. The chain employs TRBV12-3 or TRBV12-4 and TRBJ2-1; unclear D gene. CDR3 length: 13 amino acids. The V end was cut by 7 bases, the J end by 4 bases, with 11 bases between. The CDR3 sequence: CASTRSFYNEQFF. The DNA of the CDR3 is TGTGCCAGCACCCGGTCCTTTTACAATGAGCAGTTCTTC.

This clonotype has just a few counts. The V call is TRBV7-9, the J call TRBJ2-1; D gene uncertain. This CDR3 is built from 15 residues. Trimming took off 2 bases at V and 2 bases at J, with 10 bases between the two ends. Germline CDR1 is SEHNR and CDR2 is FQNEAQ (reference sequence). The CDR3 spells CASSLPDRAYNEQFF. The CDR3 DNA is TGTGCCAGCAGCTTACCTGACCGGGCCTACAATGAGCAGTTCTTC.